The 10 T cell receptor beta chains in this list originate from one sample, sequenced in a study of cytomegalovirus exposure and HLA in healthy donors. With 60 Vbeta and 13 Jbeta primers, the PCR was carried out. Assay: immunoSEQ multiplex PCR; the TCRdb copy retains only in-frame clones and omits some. The table includes 90,000 to 120,000 clones, around 74% detected once. Sequencing was performed on PBMCs. The source of these receptors is a woman between 40 and 55 years old in good health and CMV-seropositive.

About this clone: The same CDR3 arises from other DNA sequences in this sample as well. The chain links TRBV7-9 to TRBJ1-3; 8 bases match TRBD1. The germline gives CDR1 SEHNR, CDR2 FQNEAQ (reference sequence). Trimming cost V 2 bases and J 2 bases; bases outside gene matches: 2. This CDR3 comprises 15 residues. The chain's CDR3 is CASSLQGAPGNTIYF. Written as DNA, the CDR3 is TGTGCCAGCAGCTTACAGGGGGCTCCTGGAAACACCATATATTTT.

The chain uses TRBV2 and TRBJ2-7, with D perhaps matching TRBD1 (6 bases). The V end was cut by 6 bases, the J end by 2 bases, with 14 bases between. CDR3 length: 14 amino acids. The germline CDR1 and CDR2 sequences are SNHLY and FYNNEI. The CDR3 DNA is TGTGCCAGCAGGACCGGACAGCAGACCTACGAGCAGTACTTC. Protein product: CASRTGQQTYEQYF.

V and J are TRBV2 and TRBJ1-5; D is undetermined. V dropped 6 bases and J dropped 5 bases, with 11 bases sitting between them. The CDR3 sequence is 13 residues long. Per germline, CDR1 SNHLY and CDR2 FYNNEI. The CDR3: CASRETVDQPQHF. CDR3 coding DNA: TGTGCCAGCAGGGAGACGGTTGATCAGCCCCAGCATTTT.

This clone came up a few times. The chain carries TRBV7-9 and TRBJ2-2, with TRBD1 identical over 7 bases. J gave up 7 bases and V 6 bases, and 8 bases lay outside the gene matches. The CDR3 length is 14 residues. Germline CDR1 SEHNR, CDR2 FQNEAQ (reference sequence). CDR3 sequence: CASRIQGTGGELFF. CDR3 in DNA: TGTGCCAGCAGGATACAGGGGACCGGCGGGGAGCTGTTTTTT.

The chain is built from TRBV6-5 and TRBJ1-4, with TRBD1 matching 8 bases. The germline V gene encodes CDR1 MNHEY and CDR2 SVGAGI. The CDR3 has 14 amino acids. J gave up 7 bases and V 5 bases, and 6 bases lay outside the gene matches. This chain's CDR3 is CASSLRGLGEKLFF. CDR3 sequence (DNA): TGTGCCAGCAGTCTCAGGGGGCTAGGTGAAAAACTGTTTTTT.

Written as DNA, the CDR3 is TGTGCCAGCAGCCAGGGGGCGGGGGGACCTATCAACGAGCAGTACTTC. Translated, it gives CASSQGAGGPINEQYF. V and J are TRBV4-2 and TRBJ2-7; 8 bases map to TRBD2. This CDR3 spans 16 amino acids. V gave up 3 bases and J gave up 5 bases; unmatched junction bases: 12. Germline values: CDR1 LGHNA, CDR2 YNFKEQ.

The gene calls are TRBV6-1 and TRBJ1-4; 7 bases match TRBD1. This CDR3 is built from 13 residues. V lost 7 bases to trimming and J lost 5 bases; unmatched junction nucleotides: 4. Germline V gene lookup returns CDR1 MNHNS and CDR2 SASEGT. The CDR3 coding sequence is TGTGCCAGCACCCGGGACAGAAATGAAAAACTGTTTTTT. It encodes CASTRDRNEKLFF.

The chain couples TRBV30 to TRBJ1-2, with D uncertain. The CDR3 is 12 residues long. Trimming took off 0 bases at V and 8 bases at J, with 10 bases between the two ends. CDR1 is GTSNPN and CDR2 is SVGIG in the germline V gene (reference sequence). In DNA, the CDR3 is TGTGCCTGGAGTGTAGCGGGGTCCGGCTACACCTTC. Translated: CAWSVAGSGYTF.

The genes are TRBV7-9 and TRBJ2-7, with D possibly TRBD1 on 6 matching bases. The V gene's germline CDR1 is SEHNR and CDR2 FQNEAQ (reference sequence). Trimming took 3 bases from V and 6 from J, leaving 15 bases between them. CDR3 length equals 14 residues. DNA for the CDR3: TGTGCCAGCAGCTTCTACAGGGAAGAGGGCGAGCAGTACTTC. Its protein is CASSFYREEGEQYF.

The chain employs TRBV7-3 and TRBJ2-4, with a weak D call TRBD2 (5 bases). The germline V gene has CDR1 SGHTA and CDR2 FQGTGA. The CDR3 is made up of 13 amino acids. The germline V and J ends were trimmed by 5 bases and 9 bases, with 14 bases remaining between them. CDR3 nucleotide sequence: TGTGCCAGCAGCCAAGTAGGGAGTGGCATTCAGTACTTC. It translates to CASSQVGSGIQYF.